The rows below give T cell receptor beta chains drawn from one sample of a study of CD8 T cells in Susac syndrome. TCRdb independently ran MiXCR on the immunoSEQ multiplex PCR reads; one entry per CDR3 protein. This table holds a few hundred thousand distinct CDR3 sequences, more than 80% found once. The sample comprised CD8+ T cells from PBMCs. The source of these receptors is a human donor with multiple sclerosis. The CDR3 runs from the conserved cysteine through the conserved F or W. The D gene is left open where the match is weak.

J | D | V | DNA | CDR3
TRBJ2-1 | TRBD2 | TRBV20-1 | TGCAGTGCTAGATTGTTGGGACTAGCGGACTACAATGAGCAGTTCTTC | CSARLLGLADYNEQFF
TRBJ2-7 | . | TRBV20-1 | TGCAGTGCTAGAGATGTAGGGGGAAATCCCTACGAGCAGTACTTC | CSARDVGGNPYEQYF
TRBJ1-1 | . | TRBV7-9 | TGTGCCAGCAGCCACAGGGTTGAGGGCACTGAAGCTTTCTTT | CASSHRVEGTEAFF
TRBJ2-1 | TRBD1 | TRBV5-1 | TGCGCCAGCAGCTTTGACAGGGGTTATGAGCAGTTCTTC | CASSFDRGYEQFF
TRBJ2-7 | . | TRBV30 | TGTGCCTGGAGTGTACATGGGAACTACGAGCAGTACTTC | CAWSVHGNYEQYF
TRBJ2-6 | . | TRBV19 | TGTGCCAGTAGTATAGCCCCCCCGGGGGCTGGCTCTGGGGCCAACGTCCTGACTTTC | CASSIAPPGAGSGANVLTF
TRBJ1-2 | . | TRBV27 | TGTGCCAGCAGTCTCGGTTTAGGAATTGGCTACACCTTC | CASSLGLGIGYTF
TRBJ2-6 | TRBD1 | TRBV19 | TGTGCCAGTAGTAACTTTATAGGGCCCCTCACAGGGGCTGTTACGGCTGGGGCCAACGTCCTGACTTTC | CASSNFIGPLTGAVTAGANVLTF
TRBJ2-7 | . | TRBV11-2 | TGTGCCAGCAGCTTAGATCAGAGCGTAGGCTCCTACGAGCAGTACTTC | CASSLDQSVGSYEQYF
TRBJ1-5 | . | TRBV6-2/TRBV6-3 | TGTGCCAGCAGTTGGATAGGAGGACAGCCCCAGCATTTT | CASSWIGGQPQHF
TRBJ2-5 | TRBD2 | TRBV4-1 | TGCGCCAGCAGCCAAGAGAGCGAGCGGGAGGTAGAGACCCAGTACTTC | CASSQESEREVETQYF
TRBJ1-6 | . | TRBV5-4 | TGTGCCAGCAGCTTGGCGATAGAGGGTGCCCTCCACTTT | CASSLAIEGALHF
TRBJ2-1 | . | TRBV10-3 | TGTGCCATCAGGGTAACAGGGACCTCCTACAATGAGCAGTTCTTC | CAIRVTGTSYNEQFF
TRBJ2-1 | . | TRBV7-9 | TGTGCCAGCAGCCTTTATGAGACACCATACAATGAGCAGTTCTTC | CASSLYETPYNEQFF